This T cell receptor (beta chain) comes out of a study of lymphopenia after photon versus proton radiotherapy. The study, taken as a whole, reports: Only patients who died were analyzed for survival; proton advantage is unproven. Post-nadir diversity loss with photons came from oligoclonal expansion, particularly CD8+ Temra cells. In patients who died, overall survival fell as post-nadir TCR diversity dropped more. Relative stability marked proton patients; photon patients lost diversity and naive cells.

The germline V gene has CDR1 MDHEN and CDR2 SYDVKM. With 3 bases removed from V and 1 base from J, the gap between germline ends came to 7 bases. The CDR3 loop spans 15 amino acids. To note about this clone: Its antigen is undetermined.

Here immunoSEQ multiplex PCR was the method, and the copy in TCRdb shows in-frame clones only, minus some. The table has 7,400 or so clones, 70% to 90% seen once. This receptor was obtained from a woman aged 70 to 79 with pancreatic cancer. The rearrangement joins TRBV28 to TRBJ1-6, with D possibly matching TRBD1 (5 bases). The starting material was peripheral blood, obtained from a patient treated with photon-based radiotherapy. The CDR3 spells CASSFRGSYNSPLHF. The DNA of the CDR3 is TGTGCCAGCAGTTTTAGGGGATCCTATAATTCACCCCTCCACTTT.